These 2 T cell receptor beta chains were sequenced from one sample in a study of shared clonotypes between healthy human individuals. Repertoires were generated with immunoSEQ multiplex PCR, while TCRdb's copy carries only in-frame clones and drops some. The data hold around 2,100,000 clones, with about 95% observed a single time. Naive-designated CD8 cells lacked CD45RO, were positively enriched for CCR7, and omitted terminally differentiated effector memory CD45RA+ cells. The specimen sequenced was naive CD8+ T cells sorted from blood. The receptor source for this set is a man younger than 30 in good health.

This chain uses TRBV4-1 with TRBJ1-2, with 8 bases aligning to TRBD1. The CDR3 consists of 14 residues. Trimming removed 4 bases from V and 4 bases from J; junction bases left unmatched: 5. From germline, CDR1 is MGHRA and CDR2 YSYEKL. CDR3 amino acids: CASSLDRVGYGYTF. The CDR3 DNA reads TGCGCCAGCAGCCTGGACAGGGTGGGCTATGGCTACACCTTC.

J is TRBJ2-5 and V is TRBV6-5; 8 nucleotides line up with TRBD1. The germline gives CDR1 MNHEY, CDR2 SVGAGI. The CDR3 sequence is 15 residues long. Trimming cost V 4 bases and J 1 base; bases outside gene matches: 5. CDR3 in amino acids: CASSFTGGPQETQYF. CDR3 bases: TGTGCCAGCAGTTTTACAGGGGGACCCCAAGAGACCCAGTACTTC.